These 9 T cell receptor beta chains came from one sample sequenced in a study of identical twins (dated by TCRdb to about 2016). The library was obtained by 5' RACE. TCRdb records Illumina HiSeq 2000 as the sequencer. TCRdb itself trimmed the public reads at Q25 with fastp, ran MiXCR and retained productive beta chains. Duplicate CDR3 protein sequences are folded into a single record with the most common DNA and genes. The sample table contains fewer than 350,000 distinct CDR3 sequences; only one count was recorded for more than 6.5% of them. Around 2.1% of the sample goes to the ten largest clones. The sample was also reused in another study, on yellow fever vaccine responses in identical twins.

Sequenced material: memory (CD45RO+) T cells sorted from blood. The cell subset or site label, read with the paper, signifies: CD45RO+ enriched T cells. Receptor source: a woman aged 18-30 years in good health.

A remark on this clonotype: A read error may be the cause here, since a much bigger clone is one base away. V gene TRBV20-1 combines with J gene TRBJ2-3; the D gene is possibly TRBD1 (6 bases). The closer fit of TRBJ1-5 to the DNA end suggests the J call may be wrong. The CDR3 is made up of 15 amino acids. Germline-derived CDR1 and CDR2 are DFQATT and SNEGSKA (reference sequence). The DNA for the CDR3 is TGCAGTGCACGGCCTAGCGGGGGGCAGACAGATACGCAGCATTTT. It translates to CSARPSGGQTDTQHF.

The sample holds many counts of this clonotype. CDR3 bases: TGTGCCAGCAGTTTAAGGACTATTCCTCACGAGCAGTACTTC. This sequence encodes CASSLRTIPHEQYF. The chain has TRBV27 and TRBJ2-7, with TRBD2 as a possible D gene (6 bases). Germline CDR1 reads MNHEY; CDR2 reads SMNVEV (reference sequence). The V end was cut by 2 bases, the J end by 5 bases, with 13 bases between. The CDR3 has 14 amino acids.

This clonotype has at least ten counts. This CDR3 reads CASSTTGASMGYTF. CDR3 in DNA: TGTGCCAGCAGCACAACCGGGGCCTCGATGGGCTACACCTTC. The V gene is TRBV7-2, the J gene TRBJ1-2; possible D gene TRBD1, 5 bases. This CDR3 contains 14 residues. The germline V gene has CDR1 SGHTA and CDR2 FQGNSA. V gave up 5 bases and J gave up 8 bases, with 18 bases separating them.

The gene calls are TRBV20-1 and TRBJ2-5; 8 nucleotides line up with TRBD2. The V segment lost 1 base and the J segment 5 bases; nucleotides outside the gene matches: 9. Looked up from germline, CDR1 is DFQATT and CDR2 is SNEGSKA (reference sequence). The CDR3 is 15 amino acids. DNA of the CDR3: TGCAGTGCTAGAGTCGGTAGCGGGATCGGGGAGACCCAGTACTTC. Translating gives CSARVGSGIGETQYF.

The V and J genes are TRBV12-3 or TRBV12-4 and TRBJ1-6, with no clear D. Trimming took 6 bases from V and 9 from J, leaving 12 bases between them. The CDR3 runs to 13 residues. The CDR3 DNA follows: TGTGCCAGCAGGTACTTGGGGATTTCACCCCTCCACTTT. Its translation: CASRYLGISPLHF.

This clonotype was detected many times. The chain carries TRBV9 and TRBJ2-1; 10 nucleotides line up with TRBD2. The CDR3 length is 17 residues. V lost 3 bases to trimming and J lost 4 bases; unmatched junction nucleotides: 10. Germline V gene lookup returns CDR1 SGDLS and CDR2 YYNGEE. DNA for the CDR3: TGTGCCAGCAGCGCCGGGGCTAGCGGGGGAAAATACAATGAGCAGTTCTTC. Protein: CASSAGASGGKYNEQFF.

The chain is built from TRBV20-1 and TRBJ2-7; possibly TRBD2 for D (5 bases). From germline, CDR1 is DFQATT and CDR2 SNEGSKA (reference sequence). Trimming stripped 6 bases from V and 5 bases from J, with 11 bases between. This CDR3 has 11 amino acids. The CDR3 coding sequence is TGCAGTGCATCACGGGATAACGAGCAGTACTTC. Translated, it gives CSASRDNEQYF.

This clonotype came up a few times. The J gene is TRBJ2-1, the V gene TRBV10-3; no clear D. Per germline, CDR1 ENHRY and CDR2 SYGVKD. V lost 7 bases and J lost 6, with 7 bases in between. The CDR3 covers 11 residues. CDR3 DNA sequence: TGTGCCATCATGAACGGCAATGAGCAGTTCTTC. Protein: CAIMNGNEQFF.

This clonotype was seen many times. The chain links TRBV12-3 or TRBV12-4 to TRBJ1-2, with a weak D call TRBD1 (5 bases). There are 12 residues in the CDR3. Trimming removed 4 bases from V and 9 bases from J, with 12 bases in between. The DNA of the CDR3 is TGTGCCAGCAGTTCCGGGGCTAAGAGCTACACCTTC. Amino acids: CASSSGAKSYTF.